This T cell receptor (beta chain) was recorded in a study of CD8 T cells in ankylosing spondylitis. Germline-derived CDR1 and CDR2 are SQVTM and ANQGSEA. The CDR3 consists of 13 residues. V dropped 6 bases and J dropped 3; count of bases not matched to a gene: 8. Using quantitative 5'-RACE with molecular barcodes, the authors made TCR beta libraries. TCRdb reprocessed the 5' RACE reads with MiXCR, giving one entry per CDR3 protein. The top ten clones hold approximately 3.4% of a sample with roughly 130,000 distinct CDR3 sequences, 9.3% of them seen once. Whole-study results and caveats: In reactive arthritis synovial fluid and blood, some motif variants had been reported before. Seemingly distinctive of ankylosing spondylitis blood was a TCR beta motif formed by eight highly homologous variants. The study looked at matched synovial fluid samples from ankylosing spondylitis patients. Disease-linked clones were reported to be significantly enriched there.

This clonotype showed up many times. Antigen specificity is unknown. This chain links TRBV29-1 with TRBJ2-7; 7 nucleotides line up with TRBD1. The clonotype originates from a male donor with ankylosing spondylitis or in good health (not recorded which). Sequencing was performed on blood, either unsorted or a sorted T cell fraction (not recorded which). DNA of the CDR3: TGCAGCGTGGAGACAGGGTTAAGCTACGAGCAGTACTTC. It translates to CSVETGLSYEQYF.